One sample yielded the 9 T cell receptor beta chains listed below, sequenced in a study of T cells in Graves' hyperthyroidism and ophthalmopathy. Using RNA transcripts as the source, TCR beta CDR3 regions were amplified. An initial round of RT-PCR targeting the TCR CDR3 relied on the HTBI primer set. TCRdb re-called the multiplex PCR reads through MiXCR, storing one row per CDR3 protein. The table shows 270,000 or so distinct CDR3 sequences, with around a quarter occurring only once. The specimen was blood. The receptors here all came from a man between 40 and 49 years old with Graves' hyperthyroidism that later progressed to Graves' ophthalmopathy.

Ten or more counts support this clonotype. This sequence joins TRBV19 and TRBJ1-6, with D unresolved. The CDR3 runs to 16 residues. The germline gives CDR1 LNHDA, CDR2 SQIVND (reference sequence). V gave up 2 bases and J gave up 0 bases, with 8 bases separating them. CDR3: CASSIQHSSYNSPLHF. CDR3 coding DNA: TGTGCCAGTAGTATACAGCACAGCTCCTATAATTCACCCCTCCACTTT.

J is TRBJ2-7 and V is TRBV5-1, with TRBD1 matching over 9 bases. This CDR3 has 14 amino acids. Germline V gives CDR1 SGHRS, CDR2 YFSETQ. V shed 4 bases and J 6 bases; nucleotides not matched to a gene: 8. Here the CDR3 DNA reads TGCGCCAGCAGCCCTGGACAGGGGTTCTCCGAGCAGTACTTC. Translation: CASSPGQGFSEQYF.

The chain carries TRBV28 and TRBJ1-5; tentative D call: TRBD1 (5 bases). With 6 bases removed from V and 3 bases from J, the gap between germline ends came to 15 bases. This CDR3 spans 15 amino acids. Per the germline V gene, CDR1 is MDHEN and CDR2 is SYDVKM. The CDR3 DNA reads TGTGCCAGCAGATCTGCAGGGATCGACAATCAGCCCCAGCATTTT. It specifies CASRSAGIDNQPQHF.

The V and J genes are TRBV2 and TRBJ2-7; weak D call: TRBD2 (5 bases). Trimming pared 7 bases from V and 2 bases from J, leaving 9 bases between. Germline CDR1 and CDR2: SNHLY and FYNNEI. CDR3 length: 12 residues. The CDR3 here is CASKDSPYEQYF. The CDR3 DNA follows: TGTGCCAGCAAGGACTCTCCCTACGAGCAGTACTTC.

The table lists this clonotype with a few counts. The chain uses TRBV5-6 and TRBJ1-5, with 8 bases aligning to TRBD1. V was pared by 3 bases and J by 6 bases, with 8 bases of the junction left unmatched. The CDR3 is made up of 15 amino acids. Per germline, CDR1 SGHDT and CDR2 YYEEEE. CDR3 protein: CASSSSGGVGQPQHF. The CDR3 nucleotides read TGTGCCAGCAGCTCGTCAGGGGGCGTTGGTCAGCCCCAGCATTTT.

This clonotype was counted between two and nine times. The V call is TRBV6-5, the J call TRBJ1-2; no definite D call. The germline V gene has CDR1 MNHEY and CDR2 SVGAGI. V lost 0 bases to trimming and J lost 2 bases, with 16 bases between them. The CDR3 is 17 residues long. The CDR3 region is CASSYSGISITNYGYTF. CDR3 bases: TGTGCCAGCAGTTACTCTGGGATCTCAATTACGAACTATGGCTACACCTTC.

The chain is built from TRBV11-3 and TRBJ2-5, with D unresolved. The CDR3 consists of 11 residues. With 4 bases removed from V and 5 bases from J, the gap between germline ends came to 5 bases. Germline values: CDR1 SGHNT, CDR2 YENEEA. The CDR3, as DNA: TGTGCCAGCAGCTACGTGGAGACCCAGTACTTC. Translated: CASSYVETQYF.

The chain carries TRBV6-1 and TRBJ2-5; 7 positions match TRBD1. The CDR3 spans 15 residues. J was trimmed by 4 bases and V by 4 bases; bases with no gene match: 9. Germline loops: CDR1 MNHNS, CDR2 SASEGT. The CDR3 DNA reads as TGTGCCAGCAGTGGCCGGACAGGCGGCAGAGAGACCCAGTACTTC. This translates into CASSGRTGGRETQYF.

This clonotype was recorded many times. This rearrangement joins TRBV29-1 to TRBJ1-1; a weak D match, TRBD1 (5 bases). V lost 7 bases to trimming and J lost 0 bases, with 12 bases between them. The CDR3 is made up of 13 amino acids. The V gene's germline CDR1 is SQVTM and CDR2 ANQGSEA. The CDR3 reads CSAATALNTEAFF. As DNA, the CDR3 is TGCAGCGCGGCGACAGCACTGAACACTGAAGCTTTCTTT. Complete variable domain (other parts from reference TRBV29-1 and TRBJ1-1): SAVISQKPSRDICQRGTSLTIQCQVDSQVTMMFWYRQQPGQSLTLIATANQGSEATYESGFVIDKFPISRPNLTFSTLTVSNMSPEDSSIYLCSAATALNTEAFFGQGTRLTVV.